Shown below are 28 T cell receptor beta chains from a single sample sequenced in a study of CD8+ T cells in alopecia areata. Sequencing used cDNA as its template, made by extracting RNA and reverse transcribing it. This table comes from immunoSEQ multiplex PCR, and its TCRdb copy is limited to in-frame clones, with some not included. The sample gives about 110,000 clones, 55% to 70% of which show up once; about 23% is in the top ten. The sample consisted of NKG2D-low CD8+ T cells sorted from blood. The receptor set was obtained from a human donor with alopecia areata.

This chain connects TRBV5-1 to TRBJ2-1; D is possibly TRBD2 (5 bases). Germline values: CDR1 SGHRS, CDR2 YFSETQ. The CDR3 is 15 amino acids. The V end lost 5 bases, the J end lost 4 bases, and 16 bases lay between the germline ends. This CDR3 reads CASSPYPRRYNEQFF. The CDR3 DNA reads TGCGCCAGCAGTCCATACCCCCGGAGGTACAATGAGCAGTTCTTC.

The chain recombines TRBV28 with TRBJ2-5; a weak D match, TRBD2 (5 bases). The V gene's germline CDR1 is MDHEN and CDR2 SYDVKM. The CDR3 has 17 amino acids. The germline V and J ends were trimmed by 2 bases and 0 bases, with 16 bases remaining between them. CDR3 nucleotide sequence: TGTGCCAGCAGTTTAGGGTCATCGGGAACGTACCAAGAGACCCAGTACTTC. It encodes CASSLGSSGTYQETQYF. Full variable domain (rest looked up from reference TRBV28 and TRBJ2-5): DVKVTQSSRYLVKRTGEKVFLECVQDMDHENMFWYRQDPGLGLRLIYFSYDVKMKEKGDIPEGYSVSREKKERFSLILESASTNQTSMYLCASSLGSSGTYQETQYFGPGTRLLVL.

This sequence joins TRBV5-1 and TRBJ2-7, with unresolved D. Trimming took 0 bases from V and 5 from J, leaving 9 bases between them. The CDR3 length is 13 residues. Germline loops: CDR1 SGHRS, CDR2 YFSETQ. The CDR3 region has the DNA TGCGCCAGCAGCTTGGAGAGCAAGGACGAGCAGTACTTC. This codes for CASSLESKDEQYF.

The J gene is TRBJ1-4, the V gene TRBV7-9, with D hard to call. The CDR3 has 14 residues. V was trimmed by 2 bases and J by 3 bases, leaving 7 bases between them. The germline V gene has CDR1 SEHNR and CDR2 FQNEAQ (reference sequence). The CDR3 DNA reads TGTGCCAGCAGCTTAAGAACCGCTAATGAAAAACTGTTTTTT. Its translation: CASSLRTANEKLFF.

The chain combines TRBV27 with TRBJ2-5; 8 nucleotides match TRBD2. The CDR3 totals 13 residues. Per the germline V gene, CDR1 is MNHEY and CDR2 is SMNVEV (reference sequence). The junction had 7 bases not matched to a gene; V was cut back by 2 bases and J by 11 bases. As DNA, the CDR3 is TGTGCCAGCAGTTTAGGTCCACAGCGGGAGCAGTACTTC. This codes for CASSLGPQREQYF.

The chain links TRBV27 to TRBJ2-7, with a weak D call TRBD1 (6 bases). Germline CDR1 is MNHEY and CDR2 is SMNVEV (reference sequence). V was cut by 3 bases and J by 4 bases, with 10 bases left in between. This CDR3 has 13 residues. The CDR3 spells CASSFRGSYEQYF. The CDR3 DNA is TGTGCCAGCAGTTTTAGGGGGTCATACGAGCAGTACTTC.

V and J are TRBV5-1 and TRBJ2-1; 10 positions match TRBD1. The J segment lost 8 bases and the V segment lost 3 bases, leaving 2 bases of the junction unmatched. Germline values: CDR1 SGHRS, CDR2 YFSETQ. This CDR3 is built from 13 residues. The CDR3 coding sequence is TGCGCCAGCAGCTGGGACAGGGGTGATGAGCAGTTCTTC. Encoded protein: CASSWDRGDEQFF.

The sample holds one count of this clone. The rearrangement joins TRBV28 to TRBJ2-5, with 12 nucleotides matching TRBD2. Unmatched junction bases numbered 11, after V lost 5 bases and J lost 7 bases. The CDR3 is 16 residues long. Looked up from germline, CDR1 is MDHEN and CDR2 is SYDVKM. DNA for the CDR3: TGTGCCAGCAGTCCCAGGACTAGCGGGACCTTTCGGACCCAGTACTTC. Its protein product is CASSPRTSGTFRTQYF.

V is TRBV11-1 and J is TRBJ1-5, with a weak D call TRBD1 (5 bases). Germline CDR1 reads SGHAT; CDR2 reads FQDESV (reference sequence). The CDR3 extends over 15 amino acids. With 1 base removed from V and 7 bases from J, the gap between germline ends came to 14 bases. In DNA, the CDR3 is TGTGCCAGCAGCTTAGGGAGGGGCCGGGGCCAGCCCCAGCATTTT. Its translation is CASSLGRGRGQPQHF.

This sequence joins TRBV29-1 and TRBJ2-1; maybe TRBD2 (6 bases). The CDR3 extends over 11 amino acids. Trimming removed 6 bases at V and 10 bases at J, with 13 bases between. Per the germline V gene, CDR1 is SQVTM and CDR2 is ANQGSEA. CDR3 sequence reads: CSVVAVGEQFF. CDR3 in DNA: TGCAGCGTCGTAGCGGTGGGAGAGCAGTTCTTC.

The chain links TRBV13 to TRBJ2-5; tentative D call: TRBD2 (5 bases). The CDR3 sequence is 12 residues long. Per germline, CDR1 PRHDT and CDR2 FYEKMQ (reference sequence). The V end was cut by 5 bases, the J end by 5 bases, with 9 bases between. In nucleotides, the CDR3 is TGTGCCAGCAGCGTTTCGGGGGAGACCCAGTACTTC. It encodes CASSVSGETQYF.

This clone turned up a few times. The rearrangement uses TRBV28 and TRBJ2-1; TRBD2 matches at 7 bases. CDR1 is MDHEN, CDR2 SYDVKM, per germline. CDR3 length equals 12 residues. V shed 6 bases and J 7 bases; nucleotides not matched to a gene: 3. This chain's CDR3 is CASRGLRNEQFF. The CDR3 coding sequence is TGTGCCAGCAGGGGACTAAGAAATGAGCAGTTCTTC.

This clone has just one count. V and J are TRBV28 and TRBJ2-3, with 11 bases identical to TRBD2. V shed 6 bases and J 1 base; nucleotides not matched to a gene: 0. This CDR3 is 14 amino acids long. Germline V gene sequence: CDR1 MDHEN, CDR2 SYDVKM. Here the CDR3 DNA reads TGTGCCAGCAGGGGACTAGCGGGCACAGATACGCAGTATTTT. This gives the protein CASRGLAGTDTQYF.

This chain links TRBV5-6 with TRBJ2-6; TRBD2 matches at 9 bases. Germline-derived CDR1 and CDR2 are SGHDT and YYEEEE. There are 18 residues in the CDR3. V was clipped by 4 bases and J by 0 bases; unmatched bases: 8. For the CDR3, the DNA is TGTGCCAGCAGCCACGGACTAGCGCCAGACTCTGGGGCCAACGTCCTGACTTTC. This translates into CASSHGLAPDSGANVLTF. The whole variable domain, filled in from reference TRBV5-6 and TRBJ2-6, reads DAGVTQSPTHLIKTRGQQVTLRCSPKSGHDTVSWYQQALGQGPQFIFQYYEEEERQRGNFPDRFSGHQFPNYSSELNVNALLLGDSALYLCASSHGLAPDSGANVLTFGAGSRLTVL.

The chain combines TRBV7-9 with TRBJ2-7; D ambiguous. With 1 base removed from V and 5 bases from J, the gap between germline ends came to 6 bases. The CDR3 spans 12 residues. The germline V gene encodes CDR1 SEHNR and CDR2 FQNEAQ (reference sequence). The CDR3 reads CASSLETHEQYF. CDR3 coding DNA: TGTGCCAGCAGCTTAGAAACCCACGAGCAGTACTTC.

The sample holds a few counts of this clone. The J gene is TRBJ2-5, the V gene TRBV4-1; weak D call: TRBD2 (6 bases). The CDR3 has 14 residues. CDR1 MGHRA and CDR2 YSYEKL come from the germline V gene. The germline V and J ends were trimmed by 3 bases and 5 bases, with 13 bases remaining between them. In DNA form, the CDR3 reads TGCGCCAGCAGCCACCGACTAGATGCTGAGACCCAGTACTTC. Encoded protein: CASSHRLDAETQYF.

The rearrangement links TRBV2 to TRBJ1-1; D unresolved. Germline CDR1 is SNHLY and CDR2 is FYNNEI. There are 13 residues in the CDR3. V dropped 8 bases and J dropped 1 base, with 11 bases sitting between them. The CDR3 loop reads CASGARKNTEAFF. The CDR3 DNA reads as TGTGCCAGCGGTGCTCGGAAGAACACTGAAGCTTTCTTT.

The sample holds a few counts of this clone. The chain recombines TRBV6-5 with TRBJ2-7; TRBD1 is a possible D gene (6 bases). Germline loops: CDR1 MNHEY, CDR2 SVGAGI. V lost 2 bases and J 2 bases, leaving 10 bases between the germline ends. There are 14 residues in the CDR3. CDR3 sequence (DNA): TGTGCCAGCAGTTACCCAGGGGCTCCCTACGAGCAGTACTTC. This sequence encodes CASSYPGAPYEQYF.

This chain joins TRBV5-1 and TRBJ1-1, with 8 bases matching TRBD1. The germline CDR1 and CDR2 sequences are SGHRS and YFSETQ. Germline trimming cut 2 bases from V and 11 bases from J; bases unmatched to any gene: 5. The length of the CDR3 is 12 residues. The CDR3 protein is CASSFGQGKAFF. For the CDR3, the DNA is TGCGCCAGCAGCTTCGGACAGGGCAAGGCTTTCTTT.

The CDR3: CSVELGTGLYEQYF. In DNA form, the CDR3 reads TGCAGCGTTGAACTCGGGACAGGACTTTACGAGCAGTACTTC. This chain connects TRBV29-1 to TRBJ2-7; 8 bases line up with TRBD1. Looked up from germline, CDR1 is SQVTM and CDR2 is ANQGSEA. This CDR3 comprises 14 residues. The ends lost 2 bases at V and 4 bases at J; junction bases unmatched: 7.

V usage is TRBV2 and J usage is TRBJ2-1; D unresolved. The germline CDR1 and CDR2 sequences are SNHLY and FYNNEI. Trimming took 3 bases from V and 0 from J, leaving 6 bases between them. The CDR3 runs to 14 residues. The CDR3 bases are TGTGCCAGCAGTGACTGGAGCTCCTACAATGAGCAGTTCTTC. Amino acids: CASSDWSSYNEQFF.

This clone was counted only a few times. V usage is TRBV9 and J usage is TRBJ1-2; perhaps TRBD1 as D (5 bases). V shed 0 bases and J shed 4 bases, with 10 bases lying between them. Germline CDR1 reads SGDLS; CDR2 reads YYNGEE. The CDR3 runs to 14 residues. CDR3 nucleotides: TGTGCCAGCAGCGTAGTGGGGGTCGGCTATGGCTACACCTTC. Translated: CASSVVGVGYGYTF. Based on the CDR3 plus reference TRBV9 and TRBJ1-2, the full variable domain is DSGVTQTPKHLITATGQRVTLRCSPRSGDLSVYWYQQSLDQGLQFLIQYYNGEERAKGNILERFSAQQFPDLHSELNLSSLELGDSALYFCASSVVGVGYGYTFGSGTRLTVV.

The chain recombines TRBV5-1 with TRBJ2-5; no clear D. TRBJ2-7 matches the DNA end more closely, so the J call is doubtful. CDR3 length: 15 residues. Per the germline V gene, CDR1 is SGHRS and CDR2 is YFSETQ. Here the CDR3 DNA reads TGCGCCAGCAGCCCCCAGTTATGGCAGACCTACGAGCAGTACTTC. This gives the protein CASSPQLWQTYEQYF.

The chain uses TRBV7-8 and TRBJ2-3; D gene ambiguous. V dropped 5 bases and J dropped 4 bases, with 13 bases sitting between them. Germline V gene lookup returns CDR1 SGHVS and CDR2 FQNEAQ. This CDR3 contains 14 residues. The chain's CDR3 is CASSPEVGPDTQYF. The CDR3 DNA follows: TGTGCCAGCAGCCCAGAAGTTGGGCCAGATACGCAGTATTTT.

This clone was counted between two and nine times. V and J are TRBV5-6 and TRBJ2-2; 8 bases line up with TRBD1. The CDR3 extends over 16 amino acids. J lost 4 bases, V lost 6 bases, and 11 bases had no gene match. Germline V CDR1 and CDR2: SGHDT, YYEEEE. CDR3 in DNA: TGTGCCAGCACGACAGGGGAGTTGTGGGCCACCGGGGAGCTGTTTTTT. Its translation: CASTTGELWATGELFF. The full variable domain, in which reference TRBV5-6 and TRBJ2-2 provide the parts outside the CDR3, is DAGVTQSPTHLIKTRGQQVTLRCSPKSGHDTVSWYQQALGQGPQFIFQYYEEEERQRGNFPDRFSGHQFPNYSSELNVNALLLGDSALYLCASTTGELWATGELFFGEGSRLTVL.

V gene TRBV27 combines with J gene TRBJ2-7, with TRBD1 identical over 9 bases. Unmatched junction bases numbered 3, after V lost 0 bases and J lost 3 bases. The CDR3 is 15 amino acids. Germline-derived CDR1 and CDR2 are MNHEY and SMNVEV (reference sequence). This CDR3 is CASSLSPTGGYEQYF. The CDR3, as DNA: TGTGCCAGCAGTTTATCCCCGACAGGGGGCTACGAGCAGTACTTC.

The gene calls are TRBV7-9 and TRBJ1-2; perhaps TRBD1 as D (5 bases). CDR3 length: 14 amino acids. The V and J ends lost 5 bases and 6 bases respectively, with 16 bases between them. From germline, CDR1 is SEHNR and CDR2 FQNEAQ (reference sequence). The CDR3 protein is CASSPLGGLDGYTF. Written as DNA, the CDR3 is TGTGCCAGCAGCCCCCTTGGGGGGTTGGATGGCTACACCTTC.

The chain is built from TRBV4-1 and TRBJ2-7; perhaps TRBD2 as D (6 bases). There are 13 residues in the CDR3. Germline CDR1 MGHRA, CDR2 YSYEKL. Trimming stripped 4 bases from V and 7 bases from J, with 14 bases between. The CDR3 reads CASSPGGLAEQYF. The DNA for the CDR3 is TGCGCCAGCAGCCCCGGAGGCCTAGCGGAGCAGTACTTC.